This is a list of T cell receptor beta chains from one sample in a study of blood T cell repertoires in COVID-19. Assay: immunoSEQ multiplex PCR; the TCRdb copy retains only in-frame clones and omits some. Counted here are approximately 94,000 clones, around 80% occurring once; the ten biggest clones make up 20% to 25%. Sequenced sample: peripheral blood. The receptor source for this set is a human donor in a cohort sampled during active COVID-19. Each CDR3 is given with its conserved first and last residue. D genes are given only for firm matches. Clone size is not always given. Where it is, it says once, few, many or a class for expanded clones.

length | D | size | J | V | DNA | CDR3
17 | TRBD2 | . | TRBJ2-2 | TRBV6-6 | TGTGCCAGCAGTCCCTCCCTAGCGGGAGTGGGGACCGGGGAGCTGTTTTTT | CASSPSLAGVGTGELFF
13 | TRBD1 | . | TRBJ1-2 | TRBV19 | TGTGCCAGTATGGAGACAGGGTACCATGGCTACACCTTC | CASMETGYHGYTF
13 | . | . | TRBJ2-7 | TRBV2 | TGTGCCAGCAGTGTCTCGCAGATAAACGAGCAGTACTTC | CASSVSQINEQYF
15 | TRBD1 | . | TRBJ1-1 | TRBV7-9 | TGTGCCAGCAGCGCGAAGACAGGGGGGTCCACTGAAGCTTTCTTT | CASSAKTGGSTEAFF
14 | . | . | TRBJ1-1 | TRBV19 | TGTGCCAGTAGTAGTCAGGGGTTCGGCACTGAAGCTTTCTTT | CASSSQGFGTEAFF
16 | TRBD2 | once | TRBJ2-2 | TRBV3-1/TRBV3-2 | TGTGCCAGCAGTCCTCGACTAGCGGGAAGCACCGGGGAGCTGTTTTTT | CASSPRLAGSTGELFF
15 | TRBD1 | . | TRBJ2-1 | TRBV5-1 | TGCGCCAGCAGCCCTACAGGGGCCTTCCACAATGAGCAGTTCTTC | CASSPTGAFHNEQFF
14 | TRBD1 | . | TRBJ2-1 | TRBV29-1 | TGCAGCGTGAGGACAGGGGGTAGATTCAATGAGCAGTTCTTC | CSVRTGGRFNEQFF
16 | . | . | TRBJ2-3 | TRBV5-6 | TGTGCCAGCAGCAACCCTGGAGGACAGCTCACAGATACGCAGTATTTT | CASSNPGGQLTDTQYF
15 | . | . | TRBJ2-7 | TRBV5-5 | TGTGCCAGCACCCGAGTACCCGGGACAACCTACGAGCAGTACTTC | CASTRVPGTTYEQYF
15 | . | . | TRBJ1-4 | TRBV6-5 | TGTGCCAGCAGTTACGGGGCAAATGGTAATGAAAAACTGTTTTTT | CASSYGANGNEKLFF
13 | . | . | TRBJ2-1 | TRBV5-4 | TGTGCCAGCAGCTTGGGCGGTTACAATGAGCAGTTCTTC | CASSLGGYNEQFF
15 | . | . | TRBJ2-7 | TRBV7-9 | TGTGCCAGCAGCTTAGGCCAGTTTGCCTCCTACGAGCAGTACTTC | CASSLGQFASYEQYF
17 | TRBD1 | . | TRBJ2-6 | TRBV9 | TGTGCCAGCAGCGTGGGGACAGGGGGCCCTGGGGCCAACGTCCTGACTTTC | CASSVGTGGPGANVLTF
14 | . | . | TRBJ2-5 | TRBV5-4 | TGTGCCAGCAGCTTTGGGTCGGGGGTGGAGACCCAGTACTTC | CASSFGSGVETQYF
12 | . | . | TRBJ2-1 | TRBV7-8 | TGTGCCAGCAGCTTAGCCACAGCCGGAAGGTTCTTC | CASSLATAGRFF
15 | . | . | TRBJ1-2 | TRBV7-9 | TGTGCCAGCAGCCTATCGGGAAGTATGGACTATGGCTACACCTTC | CASSLSGSMDYGYTF
13 | . | . | TRBJ1-6 | TRBV12-3/TRBV12-4 | TGTGCCAGCAGTGAGGGGGTGGGCTCACCCCTCCACTTT | CASSEGVGSPLHF
16 | TRBD1 | few | TRBJ1-1 | TRBV4-1 | TGCGCCAGCAGCCAAGATTGGGGACAGAGGACCACTGAAGCTTTCTTT | CASSQDWGQRTTEAFF
11 | . | . | TRBJ1-1 | TRBV25-1 | TGTGCCAGCAGCCAGCGGGCTGAAGCTTTCTTT | CASSQRAEAFF
15 | TRBD2 | . | TRBJ2-3 | TRBV3-1/TRBV3-2 | TGTGCCAGCAGCCCTACTAGCGGGACGGGGGATACGCAGTATTTT | CASSPTSGTGDTQYF
15 | . | . | TRBJ1-2 | TRBV27 | TGTGCCAGCAGTCAAGGGGTTACAGGGTTGGGGGGCTACACCTTC | CASSQGVTGLGGYTF
12 | . | . | TRBJ2-2 | TRBV12-3/TRBV12-4 | TGTGCCAGCAGCCCAACAACCGGGGAGCTGTTTTTT | CASSPTTGELFF
15 | . | . | TRBJ2-7 | TRBV27 | TGTGCCAGCAGTTTAGCGGGGCAGGGCACCTACGAGCAGTACTTC | CASSLAGQGTYEQYF
16 | TRBD2 | . | TRBJ2-1 | TRBV11-2 | TGTGCCAGCAGCGCAACTAGCGGGAGGGCCTACAATGAGCAGTTCTTC | CASSATSGRAYNEQFF
16 | TRBD1 | . | TRBJ2-7 | TRBV10-3 | TGTGCCATCAGTGAGCCCGGGACAGGAGGCTCCTACGAGCAGTACTTC | CAISEPGTGGSYEQYF
15 | . | . | TRBJ2-3 | TRBV9 | TGTGCCAGCAGCGAGGGAGGGGGGGCCGTAGATACGCAGTATTTT | CASSEGGGAVDTQYF
16 | . | once | TRBJ1-6 | TRBV7-2 | TGTGCCAGCAGCCCAAGGTGGGAGGTGGGTAATTCACCCCTCCACTTT | CASSPRWEVGNSPLHF